The T cell receptor (beta chain) under discussion was sequenced for a study of HIV-infected patients and healthy controls. TCRdb recomputed calls from the 5' RACE reads with MiXCR, one row per CDR3 protein. Counted here are some 67,000 distinct CDR3 sequences, around 17% occurring once; the ten biggest clones make up 4.5% to 7%. V lost 3 bases to trimming and J lost 5 bases, with 15 bases between them. Germline CDR1 SGHNT, CDR2 YYREEE (reference sequence). This CDR3 is 15 amino acids long. J is TRBJ2-1 and V is TRBV5-4; tentative D call: TRBD2 (6 bases). The clonotype originates from a human donor in good health. The sample comprised CD4+ T cells from blood. CDR3 in amino acids: CASSSLRASDNEQFF. The CDR3 nucleotides read TGTGCCAGCAGCTCCCTAAGGGCTAGCGACAATGAGCAGTTCTTC.